This T cell receptor beta chain was recovered during a study of Graves' ophthalmopathy and Graves' hyperthyroidism. This CDR3 has 13 residues. The junction had 8 bases not matched to a gene; V was cut back by 5 bases and J by 5 bases. CDR1 SQVTM and CDR2 ANQGSEA come from the germline V gene. The TCR beta CDR3 regions underwent amplification from RNA transcripts. Scientists carried out first-round RT-PCR using HTBI primers and then a second-round multiplex PCR. TCRdb re-derived calls from the multiplex PCR reads in MiXCR, one entry per CDR3 protein. This sample has 400,000 or so distinct CDR3 sequences, with approximately 15% found just once. Where ophthalmopathy was absent within 18 months of follow-up, hyperthyroidism was stable. This clonotype was seen many times.

Sequenced material: peripheral blood. The clonotype comes from a woman aged 18-30 years with stable Graves' hyperthyroidism. The J gene is TRBJ1-1, the V gene TRBV29-1, with 7 bases identical to TRBD1. CDR3 sequence (DNA): TGCAGCGTTTCCGGGACAGCCGAAACTGAAGCTTTCTTT. Its translation is CSVSGTAETEAFF.